Reported below is one T cell receptor (beta chain). The antigen is undetermined. The germline V and J ends were trimmed by 0 bases and 3 bases, with 6 bases remaining between them. Germline V gene sequence: CDR1 MGHRA, CDR2 YSYEKL. This CDR3 region has 14 residues. The data are from a study of regulatory T cells in long-lasting Graves disease. Turning to the study itself: More than 5 years of antithyroid drugs with positive TSH receptor antibodies defined persistent Graves' disease. Overall study findings and caveats: Persistent Graves' cases showed lower TCR diversity than newly diagnosed cases.

Through Arm-PCR of CDR3 regions and iRepertoire HTBI primers, TCR beta libraries were built. TCRdb redid the calling of the multiplex PCR reads with MiXCR, one entry per CDR3 protein. The table lists some 300,000 distinct CDR3 sequences, around 21% of them singletons. Noted time point: persistent/refractory GD, antithyroid drugs over 5 years with positive TRAb. Generation of the TCR library employed RNA extracted from PBMCs. The chain links TRBV4-1 to TRBJ1-5; no clear D. The material was peripheral blood mononuclear cells (PBMCs), obtained when the disease was refractory, from a patient treated with antithyroid drugs. The receptor was derived from a female donor with Graves disease. CDR3 bases: TGCGCCAGCAGCCAAGATCCCCACAATCAGCCCCAGCATTTT. It specifies CASSQDPHNQPQHF.